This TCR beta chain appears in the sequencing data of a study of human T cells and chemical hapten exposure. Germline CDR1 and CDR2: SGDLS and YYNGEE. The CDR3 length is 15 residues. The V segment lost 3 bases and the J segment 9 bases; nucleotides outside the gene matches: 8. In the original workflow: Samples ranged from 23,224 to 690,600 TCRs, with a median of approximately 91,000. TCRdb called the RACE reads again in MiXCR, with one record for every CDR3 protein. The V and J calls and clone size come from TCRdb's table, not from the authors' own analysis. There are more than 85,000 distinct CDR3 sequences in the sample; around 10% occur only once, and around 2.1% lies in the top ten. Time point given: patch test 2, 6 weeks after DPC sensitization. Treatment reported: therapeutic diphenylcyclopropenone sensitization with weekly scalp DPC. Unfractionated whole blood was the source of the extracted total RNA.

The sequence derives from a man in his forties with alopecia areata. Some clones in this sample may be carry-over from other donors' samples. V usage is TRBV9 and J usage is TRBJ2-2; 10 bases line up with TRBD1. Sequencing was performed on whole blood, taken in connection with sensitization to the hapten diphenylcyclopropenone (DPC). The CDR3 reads CASSDRDRGVRELFF. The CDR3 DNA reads TGTGCCAGCAGCGACCGGGACAGGGGCGTTCGGGAGCTGTTTTTT.